A single sample is the source of the 25 T cell receptor beta chains below, sequenced in a study of T cell responses to AZD1222 COVID-19 vaccine. TCRdb keeps only in-frame clones here, not all; method: immunoSEQ multiplex PCR. The table records approximately 100,000 clones, 91% of them present only once. Sample: peripheral blood, taken on day 0 of AZD1222 vaccination. The receptor set was obtained from an adult in good health.

The chain links TRBV6-5 to TRBJ1-2; the D is unclear. There are 14 residues in the CDR3. V was pared by 10 bases and J by 6 bases, with 21 bases between. Germline values: CDR1 MNHEY, CDR2 SVGAGI. The CDR3 bases are TGTGCCACCGCACTTTACGGTGGTGTTAATGGCTACACCTTC. It codes for CATALYGGVNGYTF.

The chain joins TRBV11-2 to TRBJ1-4, with 8 bases fitting TRBD1. The V and J ends lost 5 bases and 3 bases, in that order; junction bases with no gene match: 11. The germline gives CDR1 SGHAT, CDR2 FQNNGV. This CDR3 is 17 amino acids long. The CDR3 spells CASSRRTGGTANEKLFF. As DNA, the CDR3 is TGTGCCAGCAGCCGACGAACAGGGGGGACAGCTAATGAAAAACTGTTTTTT.

The chain carries TRBV5-6 and TRBJ2-3, with unresolved D. Germline CDR1 is SGHDT and CDR2 is YYEEEE. Deletions cut 2 bases from V and 4 bases from J, with 8 bases between. CDR3 length: 13 amino acids. The CDR3 loop is CASSLIGPDTQYF. The CDR3 DNA sequence: TGTGCCAGCAGCTTAATCGGGCCAGATACGCAGTATTTT.

This clone has a single count. The chain recombines TRBV7-8 with TRBJ2-7; D is ambiguous. The CDR3 has 13 residues. Germline V CDR1 and CDR2: SGHVS, FQNEAQ. V lost 4 bases, J lost 9 bases, and 16 bases lay in between. This CDR3 is CASSSRAFLGQYF. Here the CDR3 DNA reads TGTGCCAGCAGCTCCCGGGCCTTCCTGGGGCAGTACTTC.

The chain recombines TRBV5-6 with TRBJ1-5; no firm D call. Trimming shortened V by 2 bases and J by 0 bases, and 6 bases separated the two germline ends. Looked up from germline, CDR1 is SGHDT and CDR2 is YYEEEE. The CDR3 contains 14 residues. The CDR3 nucleotides are TGTGCCAGCAGCTTTTACAGTAGCAATCAGCCCCAGCATTTT. Its translation is CASSFYSSNQPQHF. The entire variable domain, with the rest obtained from reference TRBV5-6 and TRBJ1-5, is as follows: DAGVTQSPTHLIKTRGQQVTLRCSPKSGHDTVSWYQQALGQGPQFIFQYYEEEERQRGNFPDRFSGHQFPNYSSELNVNALLLGDSALYLCASSFYSSNQPQHFGDGTRLSIL.

This chain links TRBV5-6 with TRBJ2-7, with no clear D. This CDR3 is 12 amino acids long. The V gene lost 2 bases and the J gene lost 3 bases, with 6 bases spanning the gap. Germline assignment: CDR1 SGHDT and CDR2 YYEEEE. The DNA of the CDR3 is TGTGCCAGCAGCTTATACCGCTACGAGCAGTACTTC. Its protein is CASSLYRYEQYF.

The genes are TRBV6-5 and TRBJ2-7; 8 nucleotides align to TRBD1. Germline lookup yields CDR1 MNHEY and CDR2 SVGAGI. The ends lost 5 bases at V and 5 bases at J; junction bases unmatched: 11. This CDR3 has 15 residues. The CDR3 nucleotides read TGTGCCAGCAGTCGCCTCGGACAGGGCTTCGACGAGCAGTACTTC. This sequence encodes CASSRLGQGFDEQYF.

The chain couples TRBV6-5 to TRBJ1-3; tentative D call: TRBD1 (6 bases). Between the trimmed V and J ends, which lost 5 bases and 11 bases, there was a span of 22 bases. The CDR3 runs to 15 residues. The germline CDR1 and CDR2 sequences are MNHEY and SVGAGI. The CDR3 region has the DNA TGTGCCAGCAGTCCCAGGGGCAGCTCTGGGAGAGCCATATATTTT. Translation gives CASSPRGSSGRAIYF.

The chain has TRBV6-5 and TRBJ1-2; D is uncertain. Between the trimmed V and J ends, which lost 2 bases and 6 bases, there was a span of 13 bases. The CDR3 loop spans 14 amino acids. From germline, CDR1 is MNHEY and CDR2 SVGAGI. The CDR3 reads CASSYLDRGNGYTF. The CDR3 coding sequence is TGTGCCAGCAGTTACCTAGATCGAGGTAATGGCTACACCTTC.

V is TRBV5-4 and J is TRBJ1-4; TRBD1 is a possible D gene (5 bases). From germline, CDR1 is SGHNT and CDR2 YYREEE (reference sequence). This CDR3 contains 17 residues. The V gene lost 0 bases and the J gene lost 3 bases, with 15 bases spanning the gap. The CDR3 nucleotides read TGTGCCAGCAGCTTGGGGCAGGGAGGTTTGGCTAATGAAAAACTGTTTTTT. Translating it yields CASSLGQGGLANEKLFF.

The chain is built from TRBV7-2 and TRBJ1-2, with 8 nucleotides matching TRBD1. The CDR3 length is 13 residues. The V gene end was trimmed by 4 bases and the J gene end by 3 bases; junction bases not matched to a gene: 1. Germline V gene data show CDR1 as SGHTA and CDR2 as FQGNSA. The CDR3 is CASSSGQDYGYTF. As DNA, the CDR3 is TGTGCCAGCAGCTCGGGACAGGACTATGGCTACACCTTC.

The chain employs TRBV4-1 and TRBJ1-6; unclear D gene. This CDR3 region has 14 residues. Germline V CDR1 and CDR2: MGHRA, YSYEKL. The V end was cut by 6 bases, the J end by 10 bases, with 16 bases between. CDR3 protein: CASRTASPGSPLHF. For the CDR3, the DNA is TGCGCCAGCAGGACGGCCTCCCCGGGATCACCCCTCCACTTT.

The chain carries TRBV19 and TRBJ1-3; 8 bases line up with TRBD1. The CDR3 runs to 15 residues. Germline V gives CDR1 LNHDA, CDR2 SQIVND (reference sequence). V lost 8 bases to trimming and J lost 2 bases; unmatched junction nucleotides: 8. The CDR3 spells CASRQTGGPGNTIYF. The CDR3 DNA sequence: TGTGCCAGTCGTCAAACAGGGGGGCCTGGAAACACCATATATTTT.

V gene TRBV2 combines with J gene TRBJ1-5; D is unclear. Trimming pared 5 bases from V and 3 bases from J, leaving 5 bases between. CDR1 SNHLY and CDR2 FYNNEI come from the germline V gene. The CDR3 length is 12 residues. The CDR3 nucleotides are TGTGCCAGCAGTAAAAACAATCAGCCCCAGCATTTT. Its translation: CASSKNNQPQHF.

The chain couples TRBV3-1 (or the pseudogene TRBV3-2) to TRBJ2-6; weak D call: TRBD1 (6 bases). This CDR3 comprises 21 residues. Per germline, CDR1 LGHDT and CDR2 YNNKEL (reference sequence). V shed 0 bases and J shed 0 bases, with 21 bases lying between them. This CDR3 reads CASSQDLLMGTKDSGANVLTF. The CDR3 nucleotides are TGTGCCAGCAGCCAAGATCTTTTAATGGGGACAAAAGACTCTGGGGCCAACGTCCTGACTTTC.

The chain links TRBV11-2 to TRBJ2-3; 11 nucleotides agree with TRBD2. Germline V gene data show CDR1 as SGHAT and CDR2 as FQNNGV. The trim removed 3 bases at V and 3 bases at J, leaving 8 bases unmatched. This CDR3 has 17 amino acids. The DNA of the CDR3 is TGTGCCAGCAGCTTCTTCGGCGCTAGCGGGAGGACAGATACGCAGTATTTT. As protein: CASSFFGASGRTDTQYF.

The rearrangement links TRBV12-3 or TRBV12-4 to TRBJ1-5, with D perhaps TRBD1 (6 bases). This CDR3 spans 13 amino acids. The V and J ends lost 6 bases and 5 bases respectively, with 11 bases between them. CDR3 DNA: TGTGCCAGCAGAGCCGGGACATATCAGCCCCAGCATTTT. It is translated as CASRAGTYQPQHF.

This chain connects TRBV7-8 to TRBJ1-4, with 8 bases lining up with TRBD1. The CDR3 extends over 13 amino acids. The germline V gene has CDR1 SGHVS and CDR2 FQNEAQ. J was trimmed by 10 bases and V by 1 base; bases with no gene match: 2. The CDR3 DNA is TGTGCCAGCAGCTTAGGGACAGGGAGAAAACTGTTTTTT. Translation: CASSLGTGRKLFF.

CDR3 region: CASSAGRRSGANVLTF. Written as DNA, the CDR3 is TGTGCCAGCAGTGCGGGGCGCCGCTCTGGGGCCAACGTCCTGACTTTC. This chain joins TRBV2 and TRBJ2-6; D is tentatively TRBD1 or TRBD2 (5 bases each). The CDR3 contains 16 residues. Deletions cut 4 bases from V and 0 bases from J, with 10 bases between. Germline V gene data show CDR1 as SNHLY and CDR2 as FYNNEI.

The J gene is TRBJ1-2, the V gene TRBV7-3; tentatively, D is TRBD1 (6 bases). V lost 4 bases to trimming and J lost 3 bases, with 15 bases between them. Germline V gene lookup returns CDR1 SGHTA and CDR2 FQGTGA. The CDR3 totals 15 residues. CDR3 amino acids: CASSSGQPRDYGYTF. CDR3 bases: TGTGCCAGCAGCTCCGGACAGCCCCGAGACTATGGCTACACCTTC.

The chain carries TRBV7-2 and TRBJ2-5, with D perhaps matching TRBD1 or TRBD2 (5 bases each). Between the trimmed V and J ends, which lost 2 bases and 5 bases, there was a span of 15 bases. The germline V gene encodes CDR1 SGHTA and CDR2 FQGNSA. The CDR3 contains 15 residues. The CDR3 here is CASSLTGRQMETQYF. CDR3 in DNA: TGTGCCAGCAGCTTAACGGGACGGCAGATGGAGACCCAGTACTTC.

The CDR3 here is CASSPPGTSNQPQHF. The CDR3 DNA follows: TGTGCCAGCAGCCCCCCAGGGACAAGCAATCAGCCCCAGCATTTT. The chain couples TRBV7-3 to TRBJ1-5, with a tentative D call TRBD1 (6 bases). Trimming cost V 5 bases and J 1 base, with 12 bases left between them. Germline assignment: CDR1 SGHTA and CDR2 FQGTGA. The CDR3 extends over 15 amino acids.

The rearrangement uses TRBV5-4 and TRBJ1-2, with a possible D match to TRBD1 (6 bases). V was trimmed by 3 bases and J by 4 bases, leaving 13 bases between them. Germline values: CDR1 SGHNT, CDR2 YYREEE (reference sequence). The CDR3 is 14 amino acids. The CDR3 loop is CASSWNRDLYGYTF. The DNA for the CDR3 is TGTGCCAGCAGCTGGAACAGGGACCTCTATGGCTACACCTTC.

The CDR3 DNA sequence: TGTGCCAGCAGTTATGACAGACAAGCTAACTATGGCTACACCTTC. It is translated as CASSYDRQANYGYTF. The chain is built from TRBV6-5 and TRBJ1-2; maybe TRBD1 (5 bases). The CDR3 contains 15 residues. The V gene's germline CDR1 is MNHEY and CDR2 SVGAGI. The V end was cut by 3 bases, the J end by 0 bases, with 11 bases between.

The chain is built from TRBV18 and TRBJ2-3; weak D call: TRBD1 (6 bases). CDR3 length: 17 residues. Germline values: CDR1 KGHSH, CDR2 LQKENI. Trimming shortened V by 3 bases and J by 0 bases, and 16 bases separated the two germline ends. CDR3 bases: TGTGCCAGCTCACCCGGGACATCCGCTACTAGCACAGATACGCAGTATTTT. Protein sequence: CASSPGTSATSTDTQYF.